The T cell receptor beta chain described here comes from a study of CD8 T cells in ankylosing spondylitis. Study-wide results and limits: Past studies reported some motif variants in reactive arthritis synovial fluid and blood.

TCRdb re-derived calls from the 5' RACE reads in MiXCR, one entry per CDR3 protein. This sample yields 230,000 or so distinct CDR3 sequences, of which more than 20% are seen a single time; approximately 0.61% belongs to the top ten. Between the trimmed V and J ends, which lost 2 bases and 8 bases, there was a span of 12 bases. CDR1 and CDR2 (germline): ENHRY, SYGVKD. CDR3 size: 14 residues. This clonotype was counted a few times. Its antigen is not identified. Sequencing input: blood, either unsorted or a sorted T cell fraction (not recorded which). The TCR comes from a male donor with ankylosing spondylitis or in good health (not recorded which). The chain is built from TRBV10-3 and TRBJ1-4, with D unresolved. The DNA for the CDR3 is TGTGCCATCAGTGAGGAAAGGGCGGGGGAAAAACTGTTTTTT. Residues: CAISEERAGEKLFF.